Following are 17 T cell receptor beta chains from one sample sequenced in a study of cytomegalovirus exposure and HLA in healthy donors. 60 Vbeta and 13 Jbeta primers were used in PCR. TCRdb keeps only in-frame clones here, not all; method: immunoSEQ multiplex PCR. The table shows roughly 150,000 clones, with around 75% occurring only once. Sequenced sample: PBMCs. Receptor source: a man aged 18 to 30 in good health and CMV-seropositive.

The rearrangement uses TRBV6-1 and TRBJ2-7, with 9 positions matching TRBD2. Germline assignment: CDR1 MNHNS and CDR2 SASEGT. The V segment lost 8 bases and the J segment 2 bases; nucleotides outside the gene matches: 7. This CDR3 contains 14 residues. CDR3 residues: CASGGTSLTYEQYF. CDR3 coding DNA: TGTGCCAGCGGAGGGACTAGCCTAACCTACGAGCAGTACTTC.

V and J are TRBV12-2 and TRBJ2-5; the table's D call, TRBD1, was not checked against the DNA. TRBV12-2 is noted as a pseudogene. This CDR3 spans 15 amino acids. CDR3 in amino acids: CASRPRQEKQETQYF. The CDR3 coding sequence is TGTGCAAGTCGGCCCCGACAGGAGAAACAAGAGACCCAGTACTTC.

This clone was seen only a few times. V gene TRBV10-2 combines with J gene TRBJ2-5, with a weak D call TRBD1 (6 bases). Per the germline V gene, CDR1 is WSHSY and CDR2 is SAAADI. The CDR3 has 13 amino acids. Trimming removed 10 bases from V and 4 bases from J, with 16 bases in between. The CDR3 DNA follows: TGCGCCACCTCCAGGGGTTTTCTAGAGACCCAGTACTTC. It specifies CATSRGFLETQYF.

This clone has more than one count but fewer than ten. J is TRBJ2-1 and V is TRBV27, with 9 bases matching TRBD2. CDR3 size: 11 residues. Trimming at V came to 6 bases and at J to 15 bases, leaving 6 bases not matched to a gene. Looked up from germline, CDR1 is MNHEY and CDR2 is SMNVEV (reference sequence). The CDR3 bases are TGTGCCAGCAGCCTTAGCGGGAGCACGTTCTTC. Residues: CASSLSGSTFF.

The chain has TRBV9 and TRBJ2-2; D may be TRBD1 (5 bases). Germline loops: CDR1 SGDLS, CDR2 YYNGEE. There are 11 residues in the CDR3. V lost 7 bases, J lost 8 bases, and 9 bases lay in between. CDR3 amino acids: CASSRGGELFF. CDR3 bases: TGTGCCAGCTCAAGGGGTGGGGAGCTGTTTTTT.

CDR3: CASSSDYYEQYF. CDR3 nucleotide sequence: TGTGCCAGCAGCTCCGACTACTACGAGCAGTACTTC. The chain couples TRBV7-8 to TRBJ2-7, with D possibly TRBD2 on 5 matching bases. CDR1 and CDR2 from the germline V gene are SGHVS and FQNEAQ. Trimming took off 4 bases at V and 3 bases at J, with 7 bases between the two ends. CDR3 length equals 12 residues.

The gene calls are TRBV5-6 and TRBJ2-2; maybe TRBD2 (5 bases). The CDR3 extends over 16 amino acids. V lost 5 bases, J lost 7 bases, and 21 bases lay in between. Germline CDR1 reads SGHDT; CDR2 reads YYEEEE. CDR3 bases: TGTGCCAGCAGTTCCTCTAAGGGAGCGGTAGGCGGGGAGCTGTTTTTT. Amino acids: CASSSSKGAVGGELFF.

This rearrangement joins TRBV25-1 to TRBJ2-1; D unresolved. Germline V gene data show CDR1 as MGHDK and CDR2 as SYGVNS. With 6 bases removed from V and 7 bases from J, the gap between germline ends came to 7 bases. The CDR3 consists of 11 residues. The CDR3 here is CASSRKNEQFF. In nucleotides, the CDR3 is TGTGCCAGCAGCAGAAAGAATGAGCAGTTCTTC.

This chain uses TRBV2 with TRBJ1-2; D is perhaps TRBD1 (6 bases). The CDR3 contains 15 residues. Germline V lookup: CDR1 SNHLY, CDR2 FYNNEI. Trimming took off 2 bases at V and 4 bases at J, with 14 bases between the two ends. CDR3 amino acids: CASSENRVVGYGYTF. In nucleotides, the CDR3 is TGTGCCAGCAGTGAAAACAGGGTTGTAGGCTATGGCTACACCTTC. The full variable domain, completed using reference TRBV2 and TRBJ1-2, is EPEVTQTPSHQVTQMGQEVILRCVPISNHLYFYWYRQILGQKVEFLVSFYNNEISEKSEIFDDQFSVERPDGSNFTLKIRSTKLEDSAMYFCASSENRVVGYGYTFGSGTRLTVV.

This chain links TRBV6-6 with TRBJ2-4; 9 bases fit TRBD1. This CDR3 is built from 12 residues. Germline CDR1 reads MNHNY; CDR2 reads SVGAGI (reference sequence). Trimming at V came to 9 bases and at J to 3 bases, leaving 0 bases not matched to a gene. The CDR3 DNA reads TGTGCCAGGGGACAGGGCAAAAACATTCAGTACTTC. Its translation is CARGQGKNIQYF.

The CDR3, as DNA: TGTGCCAGCAGCTTATCAGGGGTCGGGAACACTGAAGCTTTCTTT. Amino acid sequence: CASSLSGVGNTEAFF. V gene TRBV13 combines with J gene TRBJ1-1, with D possibly being TRBD1 (6 bases). Germline assignment: CDR1 PRHDT and CDR2 FYEKMQ (reference sequence). The V end lost 2 bases, the J end lost 1 base, and 11 bases lay between the germline ends. The CDR3 sequence is 15 residues long.

This chain connects TRBV16 to TRBJ1-2; D gene ambiguous. The CDR3 totals 12 residues. The V and J ends lost 2 bases and 8 bases respectively, with 9 bases between them. From germline, CDR1 is KGHSY and CDR2 FQNENV. Here the CDR3 reads CASSQQREGYTF. In nucleotides, the CDR3 is TGTGCCAGCAGCCAACAGCGGGAGGGCTACACCTTC.

The gene calls are TRBV19 and TRBJ2-3; no clear D. Trimming cost V 6 bases and J 5 bases, with 15 bases left between them. The germline V gene encodes CDR1 LNHDA and CDR2 SQIVND (reference sequence). The CDR3 loop spans 14 amino acids. CDR3 bases: TGTGCCAGTAGCAACCCAGCACCGGGAGATACGCAGTATTTT. It specifies CASSNPAPGDTQYF.

This sequence joins TRBV14 and TRBJ1-1, with 7 bases identical to TRBD1. J gave up 0 bases and V 1 base, and 14 bases lay outside the gene matches. Germline V gene data show CDR1 as SGHDN and CDR2 as FVKESK. This CDR3 is 19 amino acids long. The CDR3 nucleotides read TGTGCCAGCAGCCAAGTGGCCGGGACAGAAAATTTCATGAACACTGAAGCTTTCTTT. Protein: CASSQVAGTENFMNTEAFF.

The chain links TRBV7-2 to TRBJ2-1; D may be TRBD2 (6 bases). Germline V gene data show CDR1 as SGHTA and CDR2 as FQGNSA. The CDR3 sequence is 12 residues long. Trimming shortened V by 6 bases and J by 6 bases, and 9 bases separated the two germline ends. CDR3 sequence (DNA): TGTGCCAGCAGGCTACTAGCCAATGAGCAGTTCTTC. Translating gives CASRLLANEQFF.

The chain couples TRBV5-6 to TRBJ1-2, with TRBD1 matching over 8 bases. CDR3 length: 14 residues. Germline trimming cut 0 bases from V and 7 bases from J; bases unmatched to any gene: 5. Germline assignment: CDR1 SGHDT and CDR2 YYEEEE. Here the CDR3 reads CASSLARGHSGYTF. The CDR3 nucleotides are TGTGCCAGCAGCTTGGCCAGGGGGCACTCTGGCTACACCTTC.

The rearrangement uses TRBV5-1 and TRBJ1-2; 7 nucleotides agree with TRBD1. The V gene's germline CDR1 is SGHRS and CDR2 YFSETQ. This CDR3 comprises 15 residues. Trimming removed 0 bases from V and 2 bases from J; junction bases left unmatched: 4. The CDR3 region is CASSLGQGGNYGYTF. The CDR3 DNA follows: TGCGCCAGCAGCTTGGGGCAGGGGGGAAACTATGGCTACACCTTC. Full variable domain (rest looked up from reference TRBV5-1 and TRBJ1-2): KAGVTQTPRYLIKTRGQQVTLSCSPISGHRSVSWYQQTPGQGLQFLFEYFSETQRNKGNFPGRFSGRQFSNSRSEMNVSTLELGDSALYLCASSLGQGGNYGYTFGSGTRLTVV.